This T cell receptor beta chain stems from a study of cytomegalovirus exposure and HLA in healthy donors. Vbeta (60) and Jbeta (13) primers were used in the PCR. Repertoires were generated with immunoSEQ multiplex PCR, while TCRdb's copy carries only in-frame clones and drops some. The sample has about 130,000 clones, roughly 70% seen once; the top ten hold 3.1%. V was pared by 5 bases and J by 4 bases, with 7 bases between. The CDR3 is 12 amino acids. CDR1 and CDR2 from the germline V gene are MNHEY and SMNVEV (reference sequence). This clone was seen a few times. The antigen remains undetermined. Study outcomes and limitations: As a later analysis showed, several of the most significant clusters appeared to be linked to common viral pathogens. Association of a missense DCLRE1C variant with TCR beta V- and J-gene trimming was reported in a later analysis. According to the study, 160 or so TCR beta chains were cytomegalovirus-associated.

The TCR was taken from a man between 25 and 39 years old in good health and CMV-seronegative. The chain is built from TRBV27 and TRBJ2-3; D is possibly TRBD1 (5 bases). The sequencing sample was made of PBMCs. The DNA of the CDR3 is TGTGCCAGCAGTCCGACAGCAGATACGCAGTATTTT. Translating it yields CASSPTADTQYF.